The 4 T cell receptor beta chains below all came from one sample that was sequenced in a study of cytomegalovirus exposure and HLA in healthy donors (dated by TCRdb to about 2017). Library preparation used the immunoSEQ multiplex PCR assay. A mixture of 60 forward primers for TCR Vbeta segments and 13 reverse primers for TCR Jbeta segments was used in the multiplex PCR. The table was pulled from immuneACCESS by TCRdb, which kept in-frame rearrangements only. Such tables lose some clones; where checked, under half of the loss comes from unresolved V genes, and the rest has no known cause. The sample contains roughly 120,000 clones, 75% to 85% of them found a single time. 2.5% to 3% of the sample lies in the top ten. Sample: PBMCs. These receptors all stem from a woman aged 18 to 35 in good health and CMV-seropositive.

This clone was seen only once. The chain carries TRBV11-1 and TRBJ1-3; D gene unclear. Germline CDR1 is SGHAT and CDR2 is FQDESV (reference sequence). V was trimmed by 1 base and J by 2 bases, leaving 12 bases between them. The CDR3 sequence is 16 residues long. CDR3 residues: CASSLEGSGAGNTIYF. The CDR3 DNA reads TGTGCCAGCAGCTTAGAAGGCAGCGGAGCTGGAAACACCATATATTTT.

This clone was seen once. The CDR3 DNA reads TGTGCCAGCAGTTTCCCACGCCGGGACAGGGAGCAGTTCTTC. Protein product: CASSFPRRDREQFF. V gene TRBV28 combines with J gene TRBJ2-1; TRBD1 agrees at 8 bases. This CDR3 is 14 amino acids long. Germline-derived CDR1 and CDR2 are MDHEN and SYDVKM. V gave up 3 bases and J gave up 10 bases; unmatched junction bases: 8.

This chain links TRBV2 with TRBJ1-1; D might be TRBD1 (5 bases). The V end was cut by 6 bases, the J end by 1 base, with 9 bases between. CDR1 SNHLY and CDR2 FYNNEI come from the germline V gene. This CDR3 is built from 13 residues. CDR3 sequence reads: CASSPQGNTEAFF. The CDR3 nucleotides are TGTGCCAGCAGCCCGCAGGGGAACACTGAAGCTTTCTTT.

The chain combines TRBV19 with TRBJ1-2; 8 bases align to TRBD1. The germline CDR1 and CDR2 sequences are LNHDA and SQIVND (reference sequence). The trim removed 5 bases at V and 4 bases at J, leaving 9 bases unmatched. The CDR3 has 15 residues. The CDR3 DNA follows: TGTGCCAGTAGTCAAACAGGACAGGGAGGCTATGGCTACACCTTC. Translated, it gives CASSQTGQGGYGYTF.